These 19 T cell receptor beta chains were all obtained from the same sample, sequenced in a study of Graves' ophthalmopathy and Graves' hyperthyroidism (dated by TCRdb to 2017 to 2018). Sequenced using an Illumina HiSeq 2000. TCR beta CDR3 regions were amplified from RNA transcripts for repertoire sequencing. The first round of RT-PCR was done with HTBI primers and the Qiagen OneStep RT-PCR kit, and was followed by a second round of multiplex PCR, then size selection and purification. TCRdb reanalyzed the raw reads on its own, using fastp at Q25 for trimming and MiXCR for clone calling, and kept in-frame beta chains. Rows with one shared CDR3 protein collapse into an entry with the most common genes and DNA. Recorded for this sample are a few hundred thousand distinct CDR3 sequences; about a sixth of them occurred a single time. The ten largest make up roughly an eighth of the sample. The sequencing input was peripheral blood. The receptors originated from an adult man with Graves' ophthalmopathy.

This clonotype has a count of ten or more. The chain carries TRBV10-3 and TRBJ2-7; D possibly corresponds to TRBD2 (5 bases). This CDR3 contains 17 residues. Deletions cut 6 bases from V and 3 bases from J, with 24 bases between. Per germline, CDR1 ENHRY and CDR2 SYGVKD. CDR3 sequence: CAIRGMDFSLDNYEQYF. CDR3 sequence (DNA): TGTGCCATCAGAGGGATGGACTTCTCTCTCGATAACTACGAGCAGTACTTC.

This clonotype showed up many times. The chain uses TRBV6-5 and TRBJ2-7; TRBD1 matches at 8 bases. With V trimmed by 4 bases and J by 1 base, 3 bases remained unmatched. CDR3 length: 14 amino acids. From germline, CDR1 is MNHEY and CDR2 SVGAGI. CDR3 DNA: TGTGCCAGCAGTTCACAGGGGGGATCCTACGAGCAGTACTTC. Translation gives CASSSQGGSYEQYF.

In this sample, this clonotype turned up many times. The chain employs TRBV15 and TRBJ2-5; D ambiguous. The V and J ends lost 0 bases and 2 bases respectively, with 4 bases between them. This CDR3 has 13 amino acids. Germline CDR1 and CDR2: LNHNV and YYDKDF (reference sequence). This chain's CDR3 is CATSRDRQETQYF. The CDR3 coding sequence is TGTGCCACCAGCAGAGACAGACAAGAGACCCAGTACTTC.

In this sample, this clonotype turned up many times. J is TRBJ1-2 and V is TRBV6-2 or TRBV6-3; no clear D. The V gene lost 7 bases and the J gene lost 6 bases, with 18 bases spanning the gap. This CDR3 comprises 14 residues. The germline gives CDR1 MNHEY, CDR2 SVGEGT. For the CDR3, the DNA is TGTGCCAGCATCCAACCCCCGTTAGCGGATGGCTACACCTTC. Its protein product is CASIQPPLADGYTF.

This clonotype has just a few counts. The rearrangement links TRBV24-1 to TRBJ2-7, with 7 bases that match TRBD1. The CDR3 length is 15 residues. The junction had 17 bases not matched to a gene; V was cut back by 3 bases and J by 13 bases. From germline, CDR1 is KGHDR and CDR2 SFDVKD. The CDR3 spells CATSDPGQDPPMLYF. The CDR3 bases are TGTGCCACCAGTGATCCCGGACAGGACCCCCCGATGCTTTACTTC.

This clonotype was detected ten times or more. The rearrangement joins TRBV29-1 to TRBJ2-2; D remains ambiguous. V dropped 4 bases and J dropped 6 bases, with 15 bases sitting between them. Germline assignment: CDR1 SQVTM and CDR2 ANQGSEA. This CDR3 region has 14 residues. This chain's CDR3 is CSVAELARAGELFF. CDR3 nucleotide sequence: TGCAGCGTTGCTGAGTTGGCGCGCGCCGGGGAGCTGTTTTTT.

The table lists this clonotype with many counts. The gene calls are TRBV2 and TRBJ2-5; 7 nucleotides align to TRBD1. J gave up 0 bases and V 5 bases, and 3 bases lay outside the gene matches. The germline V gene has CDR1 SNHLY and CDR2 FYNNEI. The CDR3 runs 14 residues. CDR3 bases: TGTGCCAGCAGTACCGACAGGGACCAAGAGACCCAGTACTTC. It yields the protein CASSTDRDQETQYF.

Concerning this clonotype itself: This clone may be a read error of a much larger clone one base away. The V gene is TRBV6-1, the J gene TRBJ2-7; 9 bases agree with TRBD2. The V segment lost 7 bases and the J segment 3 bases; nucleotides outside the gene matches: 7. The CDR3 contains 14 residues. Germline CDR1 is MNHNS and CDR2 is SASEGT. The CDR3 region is CASMGLAGIYEQYF. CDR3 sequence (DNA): TGTGCCAGCATGGGTCTAGCGGGGATCTACGAGCAGTACTTC.

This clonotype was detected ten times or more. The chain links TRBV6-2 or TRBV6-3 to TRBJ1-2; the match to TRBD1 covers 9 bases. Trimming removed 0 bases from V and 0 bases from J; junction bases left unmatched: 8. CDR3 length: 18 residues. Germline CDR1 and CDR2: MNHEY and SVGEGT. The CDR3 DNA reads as TGTGCCAGCAGTTACTCGACCGGGACAGGGACTACTAACTATGGCTACACCTTC. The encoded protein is CASSYSTGTGTTNYGYTF.

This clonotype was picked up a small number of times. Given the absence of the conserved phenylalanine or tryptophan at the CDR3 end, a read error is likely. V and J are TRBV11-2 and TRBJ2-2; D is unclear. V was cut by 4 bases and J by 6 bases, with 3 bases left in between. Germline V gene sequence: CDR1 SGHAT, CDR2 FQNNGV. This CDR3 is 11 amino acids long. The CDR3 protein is CASSSSGELFY. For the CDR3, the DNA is TGTGCCAGCAGCTCTTCCGGGGAGCTGTTTTAT.

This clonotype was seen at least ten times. CDR3 amino acids: CSVEADSRTEAFF. The CDR3 bases are TGCAGCGTTGAAGCGGACAGCCGGACTGAAGCTTTCTTT. The rearrangement uses TRBV29-1 and TRBJ1-1, with D perhaps matching TRBD1 (6 bases). The CDR3 runs to 13 residues. With 1 base removed from V and 5 bases from J, the gap between germline ends came to 11 bases. Germline V gene data show CDR1 as SQVTM and CDR2 as ANQGSEA.

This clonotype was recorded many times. CDR3 sequence: CAFTRTSTRDGYTF. CDR3 sequence (DNA): TGTGCCTTTACTCGGACCTCCACCCGGGATGGCTACACCTTC. This chain connects TRBV30 to TRBJ1-2, with no clear D. V was shortened by 7 bases and J by 6 bases, with 21 bases between the two germline ends. The CDR3 is 14 residues long. Germline V CDR1 and CDR2: GTSNPN, SVGIG (reference sequence).

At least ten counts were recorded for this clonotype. The CDR3 DNA is TGTGCCAGCAGCTCAGCCGAATGGGCGACCGGGGAGCTGTTTTTT. Its translation: CASSSAEWATGELFF. The chain is built from TRBV7-8 and TRBJ2-2; D is undetermined. The CDR3 is 15 amino acids. Germline V gene data show CDR1 as SGHVS and CDR2 as FQNEAQ. V dropped 4 bases and J dropped 5 bases, with 14 bases sitting between them.

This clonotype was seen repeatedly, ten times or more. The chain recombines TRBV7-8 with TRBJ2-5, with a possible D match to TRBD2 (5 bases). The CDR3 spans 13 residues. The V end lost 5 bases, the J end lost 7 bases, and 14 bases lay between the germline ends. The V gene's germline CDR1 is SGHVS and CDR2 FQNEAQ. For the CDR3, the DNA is TGTGCCAGCAGCCAGGAGGCTACCCTGACCCAGTACTTC. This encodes CASSQEATLTQYF.

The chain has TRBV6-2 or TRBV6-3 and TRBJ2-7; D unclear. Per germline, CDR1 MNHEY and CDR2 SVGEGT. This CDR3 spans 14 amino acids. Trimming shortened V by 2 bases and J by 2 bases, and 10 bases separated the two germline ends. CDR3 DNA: TGTGCCAGCAGTTACGAGGACCAACCCTACGAGCAGTACTTC. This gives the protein CASSYEDQPYEQYF.

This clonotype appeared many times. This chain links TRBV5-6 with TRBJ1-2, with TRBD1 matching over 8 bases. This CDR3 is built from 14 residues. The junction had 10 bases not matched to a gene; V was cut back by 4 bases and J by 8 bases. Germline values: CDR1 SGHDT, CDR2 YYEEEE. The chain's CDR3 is CASSTDRGLGGYTF. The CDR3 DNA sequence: TGTGCCAGCAGCACCGACAGGGGCCTAGGCGGCTACACCTTC.

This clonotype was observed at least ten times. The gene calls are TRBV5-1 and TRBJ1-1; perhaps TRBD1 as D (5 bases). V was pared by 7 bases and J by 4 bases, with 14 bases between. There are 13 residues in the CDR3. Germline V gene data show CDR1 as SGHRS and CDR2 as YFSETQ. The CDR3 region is CASVKGPGTEAFF. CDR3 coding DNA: TGCGCCAGCGTGAAGGGGCCGGGCACTGAAGCTTTCTTT.

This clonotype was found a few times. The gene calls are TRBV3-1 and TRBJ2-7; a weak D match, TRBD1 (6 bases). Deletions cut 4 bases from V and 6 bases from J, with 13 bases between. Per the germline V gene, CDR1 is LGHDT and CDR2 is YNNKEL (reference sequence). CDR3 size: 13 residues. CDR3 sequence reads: CASSLRTGFEQYF. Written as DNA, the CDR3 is TGTGCCAGCAGCCTGCGAACAGGGTTCGAGCAGTACTTC.

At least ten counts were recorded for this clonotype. CDR3: CASSPNSGRAYEQYF. The CDR3 bases are TGTGCCAGCAGCCCAAATAGCGGGAGGGCCTACGAGCAGTACTTC. The chain links TRBV7-2 to TRBJ2-7, with TRBD2 identical over 11 bases. V shed 5 bases and J 2 bases; nucleotides not matched to a gene: 5. From germline, CDR1 is SGHTA and CDR2 FQGNSA. The CDR3 covers 15 residues.